Following are 26 T cell receptor beta chains from one sample sequenced in a study of brain T cells in children with intractable seizures. Data came from immunoSEQ multiplex PCR; TCRdb stores just in-frame clones and leaves some out. The data contain roughly 110,000 clones, 85% to 95% of them singletons. The sequencing here drew on peripheral blood, taken at surgery. Receptor source: a boy in the first two years of life with hemimegalencephaly and intractable seizures.

V is TRBV7-6 and J is TRBJ1-6; no reliable D call. The V gene lost 5 bases and the J gene lost 13 bases, with 15 bases spanning the gap. This CDR3 spans 13 amino acids. Germline assignment: CDR1 SGHVS and CDR2 FNYEAQ. As DNA, the CDR3 is TGTGCCAGCAGCCCTCTATCTGGATCGCCCCTCCACTTT. Amino acids: CASSPLSGSPLHF.

This chain connects TRBV7-8 to TRBJ2-7; 13 bases match TRBD2. V shed 6 bases, J shed 3 bases, and the junction held 5 bases outside the gene matches. This CDR3 region has 15 residues. CDR1 is SGHVS, CDR2 FQNEAQ, per germline. The CDR3 DNA reads as TGTGCCAGCAGTAGGACTAGCGGGAGTCTCTACGAGCAGTACTTC. This encodes CASSRTSGSLYEQYF.

Only one count was recorded for this clone. The chain uses TRBV6-6 and TRBJ2-1; D is uncertain. Looked up from germline, CDR1 is MNHNY and CDR2 is SVGAGI (reference sequence). The CDR3 extends over 14 amino acids. Trimming cost V 4 bases and J 0 bases, with 7 bases left between them. CDR3 DNA sequence: TGTGCCAGCAGTTCCCACAGCTCCTACAATGAGCAGTTCTTC. Protein sequence: CASSSHSSYNEQFF.

This clone was counted a single time. The chain employs TRBV13 and TRBJ2-1, with TRBD2 identical over 9 bases. The V segment lost 6 bases and the J segment 5 bases; nucleotides outside the gene matches: 5. The CDR3 contains 14 residues. CDR1 PRHDT and CDR2 FYEKMQ come from the germline V gene (reference sequence). The CDR3 region is CASSNSGGNNEQFF. For the CDR3, the DNA is TGTGCCAGCAGTAATAGCGGGGGTAACAATGAGCAGTTCTTC.

The rearrangement uses TRBV9 and TRBJ1-6, with D hard to call. This CDR3 is built from 14 residues. V lost 3 bases, J lost 9 bases, and 13 bases lay in between. Germline V gives CDR1 SGDLS, CDR2 YYNGEE. The CDR3 protein is CASSAGDFSSPLHF. The CDR3 DNA is TGTGCCAGCAGCGCTGGGGATTTCTCTTCACCCCTCCACTTT.

This clone was counted a single time. This chain uses TRBV6-5 with TRBJ1-6; 10 bases are shared with TRBD1. Germline lookup yields CDR1 MNHEY and CDR2 SVGAGI. The junction had 6 bases not matched to a gene; V was cut back by 7 bases and J by 9 bases. The CDR3 covers 14 residues. This chain's CDR3 is CASNPGTGVSPLHF. The CDR3 DNA reads TGTGCCAGCAACCCCGGGACAGGGGTTTCACCCCTCCACTTT.

The chain carries TRBV7-9 and TRBJ2-1; D perhaps matches TRBD1 (6 bases). Germline V CDR1 and CDR2: SEHNR, FQNEAQ (reference sequence). V dropped 5 bases and J dropped 4 bases, with 15 bases sitting between them. The CDR3 contains 15 residues. Here the CDR3 reads CASSPAAQGYNEQFF. As DNA, the CDR3 is TGTGCCAGCAGCCCCGCCGCGCAGGGGTACAATGAGCAGTTCTTC.

The rearrangement uses TRBV11-2 and TRBJ2-7; 10 bases are shared with TRBD1. V shed 1 base, J shed 3 bases, and the junction held 9 bases outside the gene matches. The CDR3 sequence is 17 residues long. Germline V CDR1 and CDR2: SGHAT, FQNNGV. The CDR3 coding sequence is TGTGCCAGCAGCTTAGGGTCCCGGGACAGGGGATACTACGAGCAGTACTTC. This sequence encodes CASSLGSRDRGYYEQYF.

The chain employs TRBV5-5 and TRBJ1-1; TRBD1 matches 8 bases. V shed 1 base and J 5 bases; nucleotides not matched to a gene: 13. CDR1 is SGHKS and CDR2 is YYEKEE in the germline V gene (reference sequence). This CDR3 spans 17 amino acids. The CDR3 sequence: CASSLFWDRWGVTEAFF. The CDR3 region has the DNA TGTGCCAGCAGCTTGTTCTGGGACAGGTGGGGAGTTACTGAAGCTTTCTTT.

This chain joins TRBV5-1 and TRBJ2-7, with 12 bases that match TRBD1. This CDR3 has 15 residues. The germline CDR1 and CDR2 sequences are SGHRS and YFSETQ. V lost 4 bases, J lost 7 bases, and 9 bases stayed unmatched. The chain's CDR3 is CASSLPGQGAREQYF. In nucleotides, the CDR3 is TGCGCCAGCAGCCTGCCGGGACAGGGGGCGCGTGAGCAGTACTTC.

This clone appeared a few times. This sequence joins TRBV10-2 and TRBJ1-5; D not certain. Germline CDR1 is WSHSY and CDR2 is SAAADI. The V end lost 5 bases, the J end lost 9 bases, and 14 bases lay between the germline ends. The CDR3 is made up of 13 amino acids. For the CDR3, the DNA is TGCGCCAGCAGTTTGGGCGGCAAAGGGCCCCAGCATTTT. Translation gives CASSLGGKGPQHF.

V is TRBV19 and J is TRBJ2-1, with a weak D call TRBD2 (5 bases). CDR1 LNHDA and CDR2 SQIVND come from the germline V gene (reference sequence). Trimming cost V 8 bases and J 0 bases, with 14 bases left between them. This CDR3 contains 15 residues. The DNA of the CDR3 is TGTGCCAGTGGGGAGCGGCTGAGCTCCTACAATGAGCAGTTCTTC. This gives the protein CASGERLSSYNEQFF. Supplemented by reference TRBV19 and TRBJ2-1, the full variable domain reads DGGITQSPKYLFRKEGQNVTLSCEQNLNHDAMYWYRQDPGQGLRLIYYSQIVNDFQKGDIAEGYSVSREKKESFPLTVTSAQKNPTAFYLCASGERLSSYNEQFFGPGTRLTVL.

The chain couples TRBV28 to TRBJ2-7; D is uncertain. V was cut by 6 bases and J by 6 bases, with 12 bases left in between. This CDR3 contains 12 residues. Germline V gene lookup returns CDR1 MDHEN and CDR2 SYDVKM. The CDR3 loop reads CASRLESGEQYF. The CDR3 DNA follows: TGTGCCAGCAGGCTAGAGTCTGGCGAGCAGTACTTC.

The CDR3 coding sequence is TGCGCCAGCAGCCAAACGGTGTACGGTAGTGAAAAACTGTTTTTT. It encodes CASSQTVYGSEKLFF. The chain recombines TRBV4-3 with TRBJ1-4, with unresolved D. Germline V gene data show CDR1 as LGHNA and CDR2 as YSLEER. This CDR3 region has 15 residues. Trimming pared 2 bases from V and 7 bases from J, leaving 14 bases between.

This chain joins TRBV5-4 and TRBJ1-1; no firm D call. The CDR3 contains 13 residues. V lost 4 bases and J lost 9, with 16 bases in between. Germline loops: CDR1 SGHNT, CDR2 YYREEE (reference sequence). The CDR3 DNA sequence: TGTGCCAGCAGCCGGGAGATGGCCGATCAAGCTTTCTTT. It encodes CASSREMADQAFF. Looking up the rest from reference TRBV5-4 and TRBJ1-1 gives the full variable domain: ETGVTQSPTHLIKTRGQQVTLRCSSQSGHNTVSWYQQALGQGPQFIFQYYREEENGRGNFPPRFSGLQFPNYSSELNVNALELDDSALYLCASSREMADQAFFGQGTRLTVV.

The chain recombines TRBV4-1 with TRBJ2-6, with 8 bases fitting TRBD1. V shed 9 bases and J 0 bases; nucleotides not matched to a gene: 7. The CDR3 has 16 residues. Germline assignment: CDR1 MGHRA and CDR2 YSYEKL. CDR3 nucleotides: TGCGCCAGTAAGACAGGGGTCGGCTCTGGGGCCAACGTCCTGACTTTC. Its protein is CASKTGVGSGANVLTF.

The chain uses TRBV19 and TRBJ2-5; D is tentatively TRBD1 or TRBD2 (7 bases each). There are 17 residues in the CDR3. V was cut by 6 bases and J by 4 bases, with 24 bases left in between. Germline CDR1 reads LNHDA; CDR2 reads SQIVND (reference sequence). CDR3 DNA sequence: TGTGCCAGTAGACTGGGACAGTCCCTAGCGGTAGCAGAGACCCAGTACTTC. It codes for CASRLGQSLAVAETQYF.

On this clone: This same CDR3 is encoded by further DNA sequences in the sample. The rearrangement links TRBV6-5 to TRBJ1-2, with TRBD1 identical over 8 bases. Trimming cost V 5 bases and J 8 bases; bases outside gene matches: 4. Germline CDR1 reads MNHEY; CDR2 reads SVGAGI. CDR3 length: 12 residues. The CDR3 DNA sequence: TGTGCCAGCAGTCGGACAGGGTACGGCTACACCTTC. Protein sequence: CASSRTGYGYTF.

The J gene is TRBJ1-5, the V gene TRBV28; 8 positions match TRBD1. CDR3 size: 17 residues. V lost 6 bases and J lost 2; bases outside the gene matches: 12. Germline V CDR1 and CDR2: MDHEN, SYDVKM. The CDR3 nucleotides read TGTGCCAGCAGCCCCCATCTCGGGACAGGCGGCAATCAGCCCCAGCATTTT. It specifies CASSPHLGTGGNQPQHF.

This chain links TRBV28 with TRBJ2-3; 9 nucleotides align to TRBD2. The CDR3 totals 17 residues. V lost 3 bases, J lost 6 bases, and 13 bases stayed unmatched. The germline CDR1 and CDR2 sequences are MDHEN and SYDVKM. CDR3 in amino acids: CASSFSSGTAQADTQYF. CDR3 DNA: TGTGCCAGCAGTTTTTCTAGCGGGACCGCTCAGGCCGATACGCAGTATTTT.

The genes are TRBV28 and TRBJ2-7; D perhaps matches TRBD1 (5 bases). Germline CDR1 MDHEN, CDR2 SYDVKM. CDR3 length equals 15 residues. The V end lost 6 bases, the J end lost 1 base, and 16 bases lay between the germline ends. In nucleotides, the CDR3 is TGTGCCAGCAGCCGAGGACAATACCCATCCTACGAGCAGTACTTC. Encoded protein: CASSRGQYPSYEQYF.

The rearrangement joins TRBV28 to TRBJ2-3; 10 nucleotides line up with TRBD2. The V gene end was trimmed by 4 bases and the J gene end by 3 bases; junction bases not matched to a gene: 13. The V gene's germline CDR1 is MDHEN and CDR2 SYDVKM. This CDR3 spans 18 amino acids. The DNA for the CDR3 is TGTGCCAGCAGTTCCCTAGCGGGAGCGGTGGGTGGGACAGATACGCAGTATTTT. It is translated as CASSSLAGAVGGTDTQYF.

The CDR3 spells CASTGKGNQPQHF. DNA for the CDR3: TGTGCCAGCACAGGGAAAGGAAATCAGCCCCAGCATTTT. The chain links TRBV6-5 to TRBJ1-5; a weak D match, TRBD1 (5 bases). V was shortened by 7 bases and J by 4 bases, with 11 bases between the two germline ends. The CDR3 extends over 13 amino acids. Germline V gene sequence: CDR1 MNHEY, CDR2 SVGAGI.

The V and J genes are TRBV27 and TRBJ2-3; no clear D gene. Germline V lookup: CDR1 MNHEY, CDR2 SMNVEV (reference sequence). The ends were cut back, 3 bases at V and 4 bases at J, with 8 bases in the middle. The CDR3 has 13 amino acids. The CDR3 spells CASSFRGSDTQYF. The CDR3 nucleotides are TGTGCCAGCAGTTTCAGAGGATCAGATACGCAGTATTTT.

The chain carries TRBV3-1 (or the pseudogene TRBV3-2) and TRBJ1-4; D remains unclear. The ends were cut back, 3 bases at V and 7 bases at J, with 12 bases in the middle. Germline V lookup: CDR1 LGHDT, CDR2 YNNKEL (reference sequence). The CDR3 is 14 residues long. CDR3 bases: TGTGCCAGCAGCCACGGGATTTGGAGTGAAAAACTGTTTTTT. This encodes CASSHGIWSEKLFF.

This clone was found once. This chain links TRBV10-3 with TRBJ2-1, with TRBD2 matching 9 bases. V was pared by 8 bases and J by 5 bases, with 4 bases of the junction left unmatched. CDR3 length equals 13 residues. Germline-derived CDR1 and CDR2 are ENHRY and SYGVKD. CDR3 in amino acids: CAIAPSGNNEQFF. CDR3 sequence (DNA): TGTGCCATCGCGCCTAGCGGGAACAATGAGCAGTTCTTC.